A single sample gave rise to the 23 T cell receptor beta chains below, sequenced in a study of T cell changes during pregnancy in multiple sclerosis. The table came from immunoSEQ multiplex PCR; TCRdb's copy has only in-frame clones and leaves some out. This table holds around 44,000 clones, around 93% found once. Sequencing was performed on CD8+ T cells from peripheral blood mononuclear cells, taken in the third trimester of pregnancy. These receptors all stem from a female donor with multiple sclerosis, enrolled in a pregnancy study.

The CDR3 sequence: CASSPGGLEKLFF. DNA of the CDR3: TGTGCCAGCAGCCCCGGGGGGTTAGAAAAACTGTTTTTT. V usage is TRBV7-6 and J usage is TRBJ1-4, with D tentatively TRBD1 (5 bases). Between the trimmed V and J ends, which lost 5 bases and 8 bases, there was a span of 12 bases. CDR1 SGHVS and CDR2 FNYEAQ come from the germline V gene. The CDR3 is made up of 13 amino acids.

V and J are TRBV7-9 and TRBJ2-5; D uncertain. With 1 base removed from V and 4 bases from J, the gap between germline ends came to 10 bases. The germline V gene encodes CDR1 SEHNR and CDR2 FQNEAQ (reference sequence). The CDR3 extends over 14 amino acids. Written as DNA, the CDR3 is TGTGCCAGCAGCTTAGGTCCCACCGGAGAGACCCAGTACTTC. Translating it yields CASSLGPTGETQYF.

The gene calls are TRBV11-2 and TRBJ1-1, with TRBD1 matching 8 bases. The germline V gene encodes CDR1 SGHAT and CDR2 FQNNGV. V shed 0 bases and J 4 bases; nucleotides not matched to a gene: 10. The length of the CDR3 is 17 residues. In DNA form, the CDR3 reads TGTGCCAGCAGCTTAGAGGTCTCCGGACAGGGTCTCACTGAAGCTTTCTTT. Protein product: CASSLEVSGQGLTEAFF.

This clone was counted a single time. The rearrangement links TRBV19 to TRBJ2-7; D is ambiguous. V lost 1 base, J lost 5 bases, and 9 bases lay in between. CDR3 size: 13 residues. Germline V CDR1 and CDR2: LNHDA, SQIVND (reference sequence). The CDR3, as DNA: TGTGCCAGTAGTATAGGAGCCTCGGACGAGCAGTACTTC. This encodes CASSIGASDEQYF.

The chain joins TRBV15 to TRBJ2-7; TRBD2 might be the D (7 bases). Looked up from germline, CDR1 is LNHNV and CDR2 is YYDKDF (reference sequence). V lost 1 base, J lost 5 bases, and 9 bases lay in between. The CDR3 consists of 13 residues. CDR3 sequence: CATSRVGGDEQYF. The CDR3 coding sequence is TGTGCCACCAGCAGAGTAGGGGGGGACGAGCAGTACTTC.

V gene TRBV7-2 combines with J gene TRBJ1-5; D not resolved. This CDR3 is built from 16 residues. Germline V gives CDR1 SGHTA, CDR2 FQGNSA. The V end lost 0 bases, the J end lost 2 bases, and 11 bases lay between the germline ends. The CDR3 sequence is CASSLASGFGNQPQHF. The CDR3, as DNA: TGTGCCAGCAGCTTAGCAAGCGGTTTTGGCAATCAGCCCCAGCATTTT.

The chain has TRBV28 and TRBJ2-7; perhaps TRBD1 as D (6 bases). The CDR3 covers 14 residues. The germline V and J ends were trimmed by 5 bases and 4 bases, with 15 bases remaining between them. The germline V gene encodes CDR1 MDHEN and CDR2 SYDVKM. CDR3 DNA: TGTGCCAGCAGTGCCCCGGACAGCCCGTACGAGCAGTACTTC. Residues: CASSAPDSPYEQYF.

The chain recombines TRBV7-2 with TRBJ2-1, with 7 bases aligning to TRBD1. Germline V CDR1 and CDR2: SGHTA, FQGNSA. The junction had 2 bases not matched to a gene; V was cut back by 5 bases and J by 7 bases. The CDR3 extends over 12 amino acids. The CDR3 spells CASSLTGNEQFF. CDR3 DNA sequence: TGTGCCAGCAGCCTGACAGGGAATGAGCAGTTCTTC.

This chain links TRBV7-9 with TRBJ2-3; a weak D match, TRBD2 (6 bases). This CDR3 comprises 15 residues. Between the trimmed V and J ends, which lost 1 base and 5 bases, there was a span of 13 bases. The germline gives CDR1 SEHNR, CDR2 FQNEAQ (reference sequence). CDR3 sequence (DNA): TGTGCCAGCAGCTTAGTTACGGGGGTAGGAGATACGCAGTATTTT. Translating it yields CASSLVTGVGDTQYF.

The DNA of the CDR3 is TGCGCCAGCAGCTTAGGACAGGGGGATGTCGACGAGCAGTACTTC. Amino acid sequence: CASSLGQGDVDEQYF. The chain combines TRBV5-1 with TRBJ2-7; 10 nucleotides match TRBD1. Germline V gives CDR1 SGHRS, CDR2 YFSETQ. J gave up 5 bases and V 2 bases, and 7 bases lay outside the gene matches. The CDR3 loop spans 15 amino acids.

CDR3 residues: CASSLGALGQLNTEAFF. The CDR3 bases are TGTGCCAGCAGCTTAGGGGCCCTTGGGCAGCTGAACACTGAAGCTTTCTTT. V and J are TRBV7-9 and TRBJ1-1, with D unclear. The CDR3 covers 17 residues. Germline assignment: CDR1 SEHNR and CDR2 FQNEAQ (reference sequence). Trimming cost V 1 base and J 0 bases, with 15 bases left between them.

This rearrangement joins TRBV6-1 to TRBJ1-2; D gene ambiguous. The germline V gene encodes CDR1 MNHNS and CDR2 SASEGT. V lost 6 bases to trimming and J lost 8 bases, with 13 bases between them. The CDR3 extends over 12 amino acids. The CDR3 reads CASRGTPGGYTF. In DNA, the CDR3 is TGTGCCAGCAGGGGAACTCCGGGGGGCTACACCTTC.

J is TRBJ2-7 and V is TRBV7-9, with D tentatively TRBD2 (5 bases). Per the germline V gene, CDR1 is SEHNR and CDR2 is FQNEAQ (reference sequence). V lost 5 bases and J 5 bases, leaving 10 bases between the germline ends. The CDR3 spans 12 residues. The CDR3 spells CASSDPGNEQYF. The CDR3 DNA reads TGTGCCAGCAGCGACCCGGGGAACGAGCAGTACTTC.

The V and J genes are TRBV4-3 and TRBJ2-1; 14 nucleotides agree with TRBD2. CDR3 length: 15 residues. Germline values: CDR1 LGHNA, CDR2 YSLEER. Trimming removed 3 bases from V and 6 bases from J; junction bases left unmatched: 1. The DNA for the CDR3 is TGCGCCAGCAGCCACGGGACTAGCGGGAGCAATGAGCAGTTCTTC. Residues: CASSHGTSGSNEQFF.

The chain joins TRBV6-1 to TRBJ1-2, with D possibly being TRBD1 (6 bases). Germline V CDR1 and CDR2: MNHNS, SASEGT. V dropped 4 bases and J dropped 8 bases, with 14 bases sitting between them. The CDR3 contains 13 residues. This CDR3 is CASSVAGDGGYTF. CDR3 bases: TGTGCCAGCAGTGTGGCAGGGGATGGAGGCTACACCTTC.

The rearrangement joins TRBV5-8 to TRBJ2-7; 8 positions agree with TRBD1. CDR3 length: 15 amino acids. The germline CDR1 and CDR2 sequences are SGHTS and YDEGEE. Losses at the gene ends were 1 base for V and 2 bases for J; bases not matched to a gene: 5. CDR3 sequence (DNA): TGTGCCAGCAGCTTGCAGGGGGCCAACCCCTACGAGCAGTACTTC. This gives the protein CASSLQGANPYEQYF.

This clone came up once. This sequence joins TRBV5-4 and TRBJ1-1; 7 positions agree with TRBD1. The CDR3 covers 13 residues. After removal of 1 base from V and 6 bases from J, the junction contained 3 bases not matched to a gene. The V gene's germline CDR1 is SGHNT and CDR2 YYREEE (reference sequence). For the CDR3, the DNA is TGTGCCAGCAGCTTGAAGGGGGCAGCTGAAGCTTTCTTT. Translated, it gives CASSLKGAAEAFF.

The chain is built from TRBV9 and TRBJ2-6, with D perhaps TRBD2 (6 bases). Germline V gene data show CDR1 as SGDLS and CDR2 as YYNGEE. Between the trimmed V and J ends, which lost 4 bases and 2 bases, there was a span of 22 bases. The CDR3 runs to 19 residues. CDR3 coding DNA: TGTGCCAGCAGCCCGGACGGGCGGAGGGCCCTCGCTGGGGCCAACGTCCTGACTTTC. It is translated as CASSPDGRRALAGANVLTF.

The rearrangement links TRBV4-1 to TRBJ2-7; a possible D gene is TRBD2 (6 bases). There are 15 residues in the CDR3. Trimming took off 1 base at V and 2 bases at J, with 12 bases between the two ends. Germline V gene lookup returns CDR1 MGHRA and CDR2 YSYEKL. CDR3 DNA: TGCGCCAGCAGCCAAGGCCGGGACTCGACCTACGAGCAGTACTTC. This encodes CASSQGRDSTYEQYF.

The genes are TRBV5-5 and TRBJ2-5, with 8 bases matching TRBD2. Germline lookup yields CDR1 SGHKS and CDR2 YYEKEE (reference sequence). Trimming cost V 0 bases and J 5 bases; bases outside gene matches: 21. The CDR3 sequence is 20 residues long. Written as DNA, the CDR3 is TGTGCCAGCAGCTTGGAAAGATTCGGGATCCAGCGGGAGAACTCGGAGACCCAGTACTTC. It yields the protein CASSLERFGIQRENSETQYF.

This chain links TRBV7-8 with TRBJ2-1; 11 nucleotides align to TRBD2. CDR3 size: 14 residues. Germline-derived CDR1 and CDR2 are SGHVS and FQNEAQ. V dropped 11 bases and J dropped 7; count of bases not matched to a gene: 10. For the CDR3, the DNA is TGTGCCGTACCGACTAGCGGGAACCCGAATGAGCAGTTCTTC. Its translation is CAVPTSGNPNEQFF.

The chain carries TRBV27 and TRBJ2-4, with TRBD2 as a possible D gene (7 bases). The length of the CDR3 is 16 residues. CDR1 and CDR2 (germline): MNHEY, SMNVEV (reference sequence). The V and J ends lost 5 bases and 1 base respectively, with 15 bases between them. This CDR3 is CASSPHEGGAKNIQYF. The CDR3 coding sequence is TGTGCCAGCAGTCCCCATGAGGGGGGGGCCAAAAACATTCAGTACTTC.

The rearrangement links TRBV10-3 to TRBJ2-3; D not certain. The CDR3 length is 13 residues. Germline V gene lookup returns CDR1 ENHRY and CDR2 SYGVKD. V gave up 0 bases and J gave up 3 bases, with 4 bases separating them. In nucleotides, the CDR3 is TGTGCCATCAGTGAGTCCACAACAGATACGCAGTATTTT. Translating it yields CAISESTTDTQYF.